The 8 T cell receptor beta chains presented below share a single source sample, sequenced in a study of T cell responses to AZD1222 COVID-19 vaccine. TCRdb's table, derived via immunoSEQ multiplex PCR, lists solely in-frame clones and lacks some. The sample lists some 96,000 clones; over 75% were seen once. The sample in question was peripheral blood, obtained on day 0 of AZD1222 vaccination. Receptors were obtained from an adult in good health.

The rearrangement links TRBV28 to TRBJ2-6, with 7 bases fitting TRBD1. The CDR3 consists of 16 residues. V gave up 7 bases and J gave up 2 bases; unmatched junction bases: 8. CDR1 and CDR2 from the germline V gene are MDHEN and SYDVKM. The CDR3 spells CASIRGQLPGANVLTF. CDR3 coding DNA: TGTGCCAGCATCCGGGGACAGCTCCCTGGGGCCAACGTCCTGACTTTC.

This clone appeared a single time. The chain has TRBV14 and TRBJ2-3; tentatively, D is TRBD1 (6 bases). The CDR3 extends over 14 amino acids. Trimming took off 3 bases at V and 2 bases at J, with 9 bases between the two ends. Germline V gene sequence: CDR1 SGHDN, CDR2 FVKESK. This chain's CDR3 is CASSHGGPTDTQYF. The CDR3 nucleotides read TGTGCCAGCAGCCATGGGGGCCCCACAGATACGCAGTATTTT.

The chain is built from TRBV6-1 and TRBJ1-2; D perhaps matches TRBD1 (5 bases). CDR3 size: 14 residues. Germline V gene sequence: CDR1 MNHNS, CDR2 SASEGT. V lost 1 base to trimming and J lost 4 bases, with 10 bases between them. The CDR3 here is CASSEGGGSYGYTF. The CDR3 DNA reads TGTGCCAGCAGTGAAGGGGGCGGATCCTATGGCTACACCTTC.

This clone appeared a single time. This chain links TRBV7-2 with TRBJ2-2; D gene unclear. CDR1 and CDR2 (germline): SGHTA, FQGNSA. Trimming took off 1 base at V and 0 bases at J, with 9 bases between the two ends. This CDR3 is 16 amino acids long. The DNA for the CDR3 is TGTGCCAGCAGCTTAGGGCGTATCGCGAACACCGGGGAGCTGTTTTTT. Its protein is CASSLGRIANTGELFF. The whole variable domain, filled in from reference TRBV7-2 and TRBJ2-2, reads GAGVSQSPSNKVTEKGKDVELRCDPISGHTALYWYRQSLGQGLEFLIYFQGNSAPDKSGLPSDRFSAERTGGSVSTLTIQRTQQEDSAVYLCASSLGRIANTGELFFGEGSRLTVL.

The table lists this clone with a count of one. The genes are TRBV5-1 and TRBJ1-6; D is perhaps TRBD1 (6 bases). The germline V gene has CDR1 SGHRS and CDR2 YFSETQ. The CDR3 contains 14 residues. The V end lost 6 bases, the J end lost 5 bases, and 12 bases lay between the germline ends. CDR3 coding DNA: TGCGCCAGCAAACCGGGGGGCGATAATTCACCCCTCCACTTT. Encoded protein: CASKPGGDNSPLHF.

The genes are TRBV6-5 and TRBJ1-5; unclear D gene. Germline lookup yields CDR1 MNHEY and CDR2 SVGAGI. Trimming left V 5 bases short and J 7 bases short, with 18 bases between. The CDR3 is made up of 15 amino acids. The CDR3 region is CASSRGATVGQPQHF. Written as DNA, the CDR3 is TGTGCCAGCAGTCGAGGCGCCACGGTGGGACAGCCCCAGCATTTT.

The chain is built from TRBV2 and TRBJ2-1; 10 nucleotides align to TRBD2. Trimming removed 4 bases from V and 9 bases from J; junction bases left unmatched: 6. This CDR3 has 14 amino acids. Germline assignment: CDR1 SNHLY and CDR2 FYNNEI. CDR3 DNA: TGTGCCAGCAGTGGGGGACTAGCGAGAGGTGAGCAGTTCTTC. Protein sequence: CASSGGLARGEQFF. The whole variable domain, remainder taken from reference TRBV2 and TRBJ2-1, is EPEVTQTPSHQVTQMGQEVILRCVPISNHLYFYWYRQILGQKVEFLVSFYNNEISEKSEIFDDQFSVERPDGSNFTLKIRSTKLEDSAMYFCASSGGLARGEQFFGPGTRLTVL.

This clone was picked up one time. The gene calls are TRBV28 and TRBJ1-4; D is unresolved. Deletions cut 5 bases from V and 6 bases from J, with 16 bases between. The CDR3 runs to 15 residues. From germline, CDR1 is MDHEN and CDR2 SYDVKM. The CDR3 coding sequence is TGTGCCAGCAGTGGGCGAACCGGCACGTATGAAAAACTGTTTTTT. Protein: CASSGRTGTYEKLFF.